Listed below are T cell receptor beta chains from one sample, sequenced in a study of blood T cell repertoires in COVID-19. Libraries were prepared by immunoSEQ multiplex PCR; TCRdb keeps only in-frame clonotypes and omits some of them. The table includes over 150,000 clones, more than 65% detected once. The specimen sequenced was peripheral blood. The receptor source for this set is a human donor in a cohort sampled during active COVID-19. Each CDR3 is given with its conserved first and last residue. Fields, in order: J gene, D gene, V gene, clone size, CDR3 DNA, CDR3 protein. A D gene is named only where the DNA matches it firmly. Rows give clone size only sometimes, using once, few, many, or a class for an expanded clone.

TRBJ1-5 | TRBD1 | TRBV3-1/TRBV3-2 | . | TGTGCCAGCAGCCAATGGACAGGGGGTCAGCCCCAGCATTTT | CASSQWTGGQPQHF
TRBJ1-5 | . | TRBV30 | . | TGTGCCTGGAGTGTACAGTCTGGGAGGGTTCAGCCCCAGCATTTT | CAWSVQSGRVQPQHF
TRBJ1-2 | . | TRBV30 | . | TGTGCCTGGAGTCCGGGGCTGGGGGGGACCGGCTACACCTTC | CAWSPGLGGTGYTF
TRBJ2-3 | TRBD1 | TRBV7-9 | . | TGTGCCAGCAGCTTGTGGACAGGGACCACAGATACGCAGTATTTT | CASSLWTGTTDTQYF
TRBJ2-7 | TRBD2 | TRBV28 | . | TGTGCCAGCAGTTTATTGGGACTAGGATACTACGAGCAGTACTTC | CASSLLGLGYYEQYF
TRBJ2-1 | TRBD1 | TRBV28 | . | TGTGCCACCGGGACAGCCTTCCATGAGCAGTTCTTC | CATGTAFHEQFF
TRBJ2-2 | TRBD1 | TRBV30 | . | TGTGCCTGGAGTGTATATTTACAGGGGGTAAAGACCGGGGAGCTGTTTTTT | CAWSVYLQGVKTGELFF
TRBJ1-5 | TRBD1 | TRBV4-2 | . | TGTGCCAGCAGCCAAGATCAGCGGACAGGGAAGGTGGCCCAGCATTTT | CASSQDQRTGKVAQHF
TRBJ1-5 | . | TRBV5-8 | . | TGTGCCAGCAGCTTGGGGACTTATAGCAATCAGCCCCAGCATTTT | CASSLGTYSNQPQHF
TRBJ1-1 | . | TRBV11-2 | . | TGTGCCAGCAGCTTAGGGATTGACAGGAAAGCTTTCTTT | CASSLGIDRKAFF
TRBJ2-5 | TRBD1 | TRBV2 | once | TGTGCCAGCAGCTGGGACAGCTCCTCGGAGACCCAGTACTTC | CASSWDSSSETQYF
TRBJ1-2 | TRBD1 | TRBV7-2 | once | TGTGCCAGCAGCTTTACGGACAGGTTTAACTATGGCTACACCTTC | CASSFTDRFNYGYTF